These T cell receptor beta chains were read from a single sample in a study of T cell responses to AZD1222 COVID-19 vaccine. The data were produced by immunoSEQ multiplex PCR, yet TCRdb's version contains in-frame clones alone and is incomplete. The sample shows 90,000 to 150,000 clones, approximately 90% of them seen only once. The specimen was peripheral blood, collected 28 days after the second dose of the MenACWY control vaccine. Source of these receptors: an adult who received the MenACWY meningococcal vaccine as a control. Each CDR3 is given without its conserved first and last residue. Each record gives: V gene, D gene, J gene, CDR3 protein. The D gene is left open where the match is weak.

TRBV7-2,-,TRBJ2-3,ASSLAFRERGVTQY
TRBV6-5,-,TRBJ2-1,ASMRNPNEQF
TRBV25-1,TRBD2,TRBJ2-1,ASSESGGPYNEQF
TRBV2,-,TRBJ1-5,ASSGGGNQPQH
TRBV2,TRBD1,TRBJ1-1,ASRRGRWTEAF
TRBV6-4,-,TRBJ2-1,ASSAGGGQNEQF
TRBV11-2,TRBD2,TRBJ2-5,ASSLPAGGIQTQY
TRBV10-1,-,TRBJ1-2,ASSDGSFLGYT
TRBV28,-,TRBJ2-4,ASSSPPRNIQY
TRBV2,-,TRBJ1-5,ASSDATGSQPQH
TRBV6-1,TRBD2,TRBJ2-1,ASSEELAGVREQF
TRBV6-1,-,TRBJ1-3,ASSEWGEISGNTIY
TRBV13,TRBD2,TRBJ2-5,ASRGGSLETQY
TRBV27,TRBD1,TRBJ1-2,ASSSPGQENYGYT
TRBV28,-,TRBJ1-1,ASIRGWRGNTEAF
TRBV4-1,-,TRBJ2-5,ASSRGTTTGQETQY
TRBV5-1,TRBD1,TRBJ2-3,ASSVRTGGYTDTQY
TRBV6-1,-,TRBJ1-5,ASSERVAGQPQH
TRBV7-2,TRBD1,TRBJ2-2,ASSLVQGTGELF
TRBV18,-,TRBJ1-1,ASSRENTEAF
TRBV24-1,-,TRBJ1-2,ATSDPRQGKNYGYT
TRBV24-1,-,TRBJ2-6,ATSGPTVDSGANVLT